This T cell receptor (beta chain) was identified in a study of T cells in Graves' hyperthyroidism and ophthalmopathy. In the study overall: Peripheral blood collection took place at initial diagnosis, before any treatment.

V was trimmed by 2 bases and J by 3 bases, leaving 5 bases between them. The CDR3 covers 12 residues. Germline V gene sequence: CDR1 SNHLY, CDR2 FYNNEI. In its sample, this clonotype was seen many times. TCR beta CDR3 regions were amplified from RNA transcripts. RT-PCR in the first round (using the HTBI primer set) targeted the TCR CDR3. TCRdb processed the multiplex PCR reads anew with MiXCR; each CDR3 protein has one entry. The sample has 300,000 to 450,000 distinct CDR3 sequences, 13% to 15% seen once; the top ten hold roughly 21%. V gene TRBV2 combines with J gene TRBJ2-7, with D possibly being TRBD1 (5 bases). The TCR comes from a woman aged 25-40 years with Graves' ophthalmopathy. The sequenced sample consisted of blood. The DNA of the CDR3 is TGTGCCAGCAGTGAACAGGGCTACGAGCAGTACTTC. Its translation is CASSEQGYEQYF.